The source of this T cell receptor (beta chain) is a study of cytomegalovirus exposure and HLA in healthy donors. The study, taken as a whole, reports: Later analysis suggested most CMV-associated TCR beta chains were HLA-restricted. Fewer than 20,000 TCR beta sequences were associated with HLA alleles at 0.05 false discovery rate in a later analysis. It was shown in a later analysis that HLA-associated TCR beta chains were more clonally expanded than other, equally common chains.

The germline V gene has CDR1 KGHSH and CDR2 LQKENI. The J segment lost 6 bases and the V segment lost 1 base, leaving 5 bases of the junction unmatched. CDR3 size: 16 residues. The PCR made use of 60 Vbeta and 13 Jbeta primers. Per the original methods: Unique TCR beta chains totaled 65 million to 95 million in a later count, with roughly 10 million of them shared. Repertoires were generated with immunoSEQ multiplex PCR, while TCRdb's copy carries only in-frame clones and drops some. From that table come the V and J calls and clone size; the DNA was used to work out D and trimming. The repertoire has approximately 85,000 clones, roughly 78% of them found once; the top ten carry around 6.7%. As to this clone: Its antigen is not identified.

The chain has TRBV18 and TRBJ1-5; 11 nucleotides agree with TRBD1. The specimen was PBMCs. The TCR was taken from a young man in good health and CMV-seronegative. The CDR3 region is CASSPQGDRGTQPQHF. The CDR3, as DNA: TGTGCCAGCTCACCACAGGGGGACAGGGGGACTCAGCCCCAGCATTTT.